One sample yielded the 28 T cell receptor beta chains listed below, sequenced in a study of OX40 agonist ivuxolimab in advanced cancers. This table comes from immunoSEQ multiplex PCR, and its TCRdb copy is limited to in-frame clones, with some not included. In the table there are 78,000 or so clones, roughly 90% of which are singletons. The material was CD4+ or CD8+ T cells sorted from blood, obtained in a trial of the OX40 agonist ivuxolimab. Source of these receptors: an adult with an advanced solid tumor such as melanoma, head and neck, liver or kidney cancer.

The chain uses TRBV1 and TRBJ1-2; the D call in the table, TRBD1, was not verified against the DNA. TRBV1 is a pseudogene segment. The CDR3 extends over 14 amino acids. This chain's CDR3 is CTSSPTGANYGYTF. CDR3 nucleotides: TGCACCAGCAGCCCGACAGGGGCGAACTATGGCTACACCTTC.

This clone was counted a single time. The chain joins TRBV6-1 to TRBJ1-4; TRBD1 agrees at 7 bases. Germline V lookup: CDR1 MNHNS, CDR2 SASEGT. The ends lost 0 bases at V and 8 bases at J; junction bases unmatched: 6. This CDR3 spans 15 amino acids. CDR3: CASSEADRVGEKLFF. CDR3 DNA: TGTGCCAGCAGTGAAGCCGACAGGGTAGGGGAAAAACTGTTTTTT.

V is TRBV11-1 and J is TRBJ2-7; D call uncertain. Trimming shortened V by 5 bases and J by 3 bases, and 14 bases separated the two germline ends. Germline loops: CDR1 SGHAT, CDR2 FQDESV (reference sequence). This CDR3 spans 14 amino acids. Here the CDR3 DNA reads TGTGCCAGCAGCCCAAATCCGTACGTCTACGAGCAGTACTTC. This encodes CASSPNPYVYEQYF.

The CDR3 spells CASSIAPFGGGAFGTGELFF. Written as DNA, the CDR3 is TGTGCCAGTAGTATAGCACCCTTCGGTGGGGGGGCTTTCGGCACCGGGGAGCTGTTTTTT. The genes are TRBV19 and TRBJ2-2; maybe TRBD2 (7 bases). Per the germline V gene, CDR1 is LNHDA and CDR2 is SQIVND (reference sequence). Trimming shortened V by 1 base and J by 4 bases, and 25 bases separated the two germline ends. The CDR3 is 20 amino acids.

The chain joins TRBV19 to TRBJ1-4; D remains ambiguous. The germline V gene encodes CDR1 LNHDA and CDR2 SQIVND (reference sequence). The CDR3 is made up of 12 amino acids. Deletions cut 3 bases from V and 8 bases from J, with 7 bases between. The CDR3 loop is CASSIRGEKLFF. The DNA of the CDR3 is TGTGCCAGTAGTATCCGAGGGGAAAAACTGTTTTTT.

The CDR3 here is CASSRTSGGMLETQYF. The DNA of the CDR3 is TGTGCCAGCAGCCGGACTAGCGGGGGGATGTTGGAGACCCAGTACTTC. The V gene is TRBV7-9, the J gene TRBJ2-5; 14 nucleotides line up with TRBD2. The ends lost 5 bases at V and 5 bases at J; junction bases unmatched: 7. The CDR3 totals 16 residues. Germline V CDR1 and CDR2: SEHNR, FQNEAQ (reference sequence).

The chain uses TRBV27 and TRBJ2-7; a weak D match, TRBD2 (7 bases). V was clipped by 5 bases and J by 5 bases, with 16 bases between them. The CDR3 runs to 14 residues. Per germline, CDR1 MNHEY and CDR2 SMNVEV (reference sequence). CDR3 nucleotide sequence: TGTGCCAGCAGTATCACCAGGGGAGGGCACGAGCAGTACTTC. It codes for CASSITRGGHEQYF.

J is TRBJ2-5 and V is TRBV2; 8 bases line up with TRBD2. The CDR3 totals 16 residues. V was pared by 7 bases and J by 3 bases, with 13 bases of the junction left unmatched. Germline V lookup: CDR1 SNHLY, CDR2 FYNNEI. CDR3 sequence: CASISRLAGGEETQYF. CDR3 DNA sequence: TGTGCCAGCATCTCCCGGCTAGCGGGTGGTGAAGAGACCCAGTACTTC.

The chain links TRBV5-6 to TRBJ1-3; D not resolved. The CDR3 sequence is 15 residues long. Trimming took 4 bases from V and 2 from J, leaving 13 bases between them. Germline values: CDR1 SGHDT, CDR2 YYEEEE. The CDR3 bases are TGTGCCAGCAGCCCCAAAGGGTCACCTGGAAACACCATATATTTT. Translating gives CASSPKGSPGNTIYF. The variable domain in full, completed from reference TRBV5-6 and TRBJ1-3, reads DAGVTQSPTHLIKTRGQQVTLRCSPKSGHDTVSWYQQALGQGPQFIFQYYEEEERQRGNFPDRFSGHQFPNYSSELNVNALLLGDSALYLCASSPKGSPGNTIYFGEGSWLTVV.

The chain recombines TRBV13 with TRBJ2-3; TRBD2 is a possible D gene (5 bases). The CDR3 contains 12 residues. The germline V and J ends were trimmed by 5 bases and 8 bases, with 11 bases remaining between them. CDR1 and CDR2 from the germline V gene are PRHDT and FYEKMQ (reference sequence). The CDR3 bases are TGTGCCAGCAGCCCGGAGGCGGGTACGCAGTATTTT. Protein product: CASSPEAGTQYF. The full variable domain, with the rest looked up from reference TRBV13 and TRBJ2-3, is AAGVIQSPRHLIKEKRETATLKCYPIPRHDTVYWYQQGPGQDPQFLISFYEKMQSDKGSIPDRFSAQQFSDYHSELNMSSLELGDSALYFCASSPEAGTQYFGPGTRLTVL.

This chain connects TRBV9 to TRBJ1-5, with 7 bases matching TRBD1. This CDR3 is built from 15 residues. J gave up 6 bases and V 0 bases, and 6 bases lay outside the gene matches. Germline CDR1 SGDLS, CDR2 YYNGEE. In nucleotides, the CDR3 is TGTGCCAGCAGCGTAGGGGGGACAGAGGGTCAGCCCCAGCATTTT. Residues: CASSVGGTEGQPQHF.

The genes are TRBV30 and TRBJ1-5; 7 positions agree with TRBD1. Losses at the gene ends were 1 base for V and 6 bases for J; bases not matched to a gene: 6. Germline V gene lookup returns CDR1 GTSNPN and CDR2 SVGIG (reference sequence). The CDR3 extends over 14 amino acids. DNA of the CDR3: TGTGCCTGGAGTGAGGGGGCGGGGAGTCAGCCCCAGCATTTT. Its translation is CAWSEGAGSQPQHF.

This chain joins TRBV27 and TRBJ1-5; D gene uncertain. This CDR3 has 14 residues. Germline V gene sequence: CDR1 MNHEY, CDR2 SMNVEV (reference sequence). V dropped 5 bases and J dropped 2 bases, with 10 bases sitting between them. CDR3 sequence reads: CASSPFSGNQPQHF. DNA for the CDR3: TGTGCCAGCAGTCCCTTCAGTGGCAATCAGCCCCAGCATTTT.

The chain carries TRBV19 and TRBJ1-6; D not resolved. CDR3 length: 13 residues. Between the trimmed V and J ends, which lost 5 bases and 4 bases, there was a span of 6 bases. The V gene's germline CDR1 is LNHDA and CDR2 SQIVND (reference sequence). The CDR3 loop reads CASSVTYNSPLHF. The CDR3 DNA sequence: TGTGCCAGTAGTGTCACATATAATTCACCCCTCCACTTT.

V is TRBV6-4 and J is TRBJ2-1, with 13 bases identical to TRBD2. The CDR3 is made up of 17 amino acids. Germline CDR1 and CDR2: MRHNA and SNTAGT. V dropped 6 bases and J dropped 8; count of bases not matched to a gene: 13. The CDR3 region has the DNA TGTGCCAGCAGGGTAGACAGGACTAGCGGGGGCGGATATGAGCAGTTCTTC. Translation gives CASRVDRTSGGGYEQFF.

The V gene is TRBV7-9, the J gene TRBJ2-3; D unresolved. The CDR3 is 14 amino acids. Trimming took off 5 bases at V and 3 bases at J, with 12 bases between the two ends. Germline lookup yields CDR1 SEHNR and CDR2 FQNEAQ (reference sequence). For the CDR3, the DNA is TGTGCCAGCAGCCGTAGGGTCGGGACAGATACGCAGTATTTT. Amino acid sequence: CASSRRVGTDTQYF.

This chain links TRBV13 with TRBJ2-7; 9 positions agree with TRBD1. Losses at the gene ends were 2 bases for V and 4 bases for J; bases not matched to a gene: 6. Germline values: CDR1 PRHDT, CDR2 FYEKMQ (reference sequence). The CDR3 is 15 residues long. The CDR3 DNA reads as TGTGCCAGCAGCTTACTACAGGGGGCGCGATACGAGCAGTACTTC. This encodes CASSLLQGARYEQYF.

The chain recombines TRBV27 with TRBJ1-1, with D possibly being TRBD1 (5 bases). There are 16 residues in the CDR3. Germline lookup yields CDR1 MNHEY and CDR2 SMNVEV (reference sequence). V shed 5 bases and J shed 0 bases, with 16 bases lying between them. The CDR3 sequence is CASSPPPTAMNTEAFF. The CDR3 region has the DNA TGTGCCAGCAGTCCGCCCCCGACAGCCATGAACACTGAAGCTTTCTTT.

The V and J genes are TRBV27 and TRBJ2-7; 10 nucleotides align to TRBD1. After removal of 2 bases from V and 4 bases from J, the junction contained 11 bases not matched to a gene. This CDR3 is 17 amino acids long. Germline CDR1 is MNHEY and CDR2 is SMNVEV (reference sequence). CDR3 protein: CASSLRAGDRGGYEQYF. The CDR3 DNA reads as TGTGCCAGCAGTTTAAGGGCGGGGGACAGGGGAGGTTACGAGCAGTACTTC.

The chain employs TRBV5-1 and TRBJ2-7; 9 bases match TRBD1. V lost 0 bases to trimming and J lost 3 bases; unmatched junction nucleotides: 4. This CDR3 region has 15 residues. Germline V CDR1 and CDR2: SGHRS, YFSETQ. The CDR3 coding sequence is TGCGCCAGCAGCTTGGGACAGGGGGGTGTCTACGAGCAGTACTTC. Translated, it gives CASSLGQGGVYEQYF.

The rearrangement uses TRBV7-6 and TRBJ2-1; 7 nucleotides line up with TRBD2. The V gene's germline CDR1 is SGHVS and CDR2 FNYEAQ. With 1 base clipped from V and 3 bases from J, the junction kept 3 bases outside the gene matches. The CDR3 is 15 residues long. CDR3 sequence: CASSLGAGDYNEQFF. Here the CDR3 DNA reads TGTGCCAGCAGCTTAGGGGCGGGGGACTACAATGAGCAGTTCTTC.

The CDR3 loop reads CASSPPRQYSGANVLTF. DNA of the CDR3: TGTGCCAGCAGCCCCCCACGACAATACTCTGGGGCCAACGTCCTGACTTTC. The chain combines TRBV9 with TRBJ2-6, with D hard to call. Trimming removed 4 bases at V and 0 bases at J, with 14 bases between. The CDR3 contains 17 residues. CDR1 is SGDLS and CDR2 is YYNGEE in the germline V gene.

This clone appeared once. The J gene is TRBJ1-4, the V gene TRBV9; 12 bases map to TRBD1. The CDR3 length is 16 residues. Trimming removed 0 bases from V and 6 bases from J; junction bases left unmatched: 3. Germline V CDR1 and CDR2: SGDLS, YYNGEE. The CDR3 region is CASSVVGQGADEKLFF. In DNA form, the CDR3 reads TGTGCCAGCAGCGTAGTGGGACAGGGGGCGGATGAAAAACTGTTTTTT.

This rearrangement joins TRBV11-2 to TRBJ1-6; D unclear. Germline CDR1 SGHAT, CDR2 FQNNGV. The CDR3 is made up of 16 amino acids. V was cut by 0 bases and J by 3 bases, with 9 bases left in between. In nucleotides, the CDR3 is TGTGCCAGCAGCTTAGATTTTTCGGGCTATAATTCACCCCTCCACTTT. Translation gives CASSLDFSGYNSPLHF.

The J gene is TRBJ1-4, the V gene TRBV9; no clear D. Deletions cut 0 bases from V and 7 bases from J, with 16 bases between. The CDR3 is made up of 16 amino acids. Germline V CDR1 and CDR2: SGDLS, YYNGEE. CDR3 coding DNA: TGTGCCAGCAGCGTAGCTTTGGAGGCCTCGACTGAAAAACTGTTTTTT. As protein: CASSVALEASTEKLFF.

CDR3 amino acids: CASSYQPQETQYF. CDR3 in DNA: TGTGCCAGCAGTTACCAGCCCCAAGAGACCCAGTACTTC. The rearrangement uses TRBV6-6 and TRBJ2-5; D not certain. V dropped 2 bases and J dropped 1 base, with 5 bases sitting between them. Germline CDR1 and CDR2: MNHNY and SVGAGI (reference sequence). The CDR3 sequence is 13 residues long.

V is TRBV5-8 and J is TRBJ2-7; 8 positions match TRBD1. Germline CDR1 is SGHTS and CDR2 is YDEGEE. This CDR3 has 12 residues. Losses at the gene ends were 4 bases for V and 6 bases for J; bases not matched to a gene: 3. As DNA, the CDR3 is TGTGCCAGCAGCCCTGGGACAGGCGAGCAGTACTTC. Its translation: CASSPGTGEQYF.

V and J are TRBV11-2 and TRBJ2-3, with no clear D. Per the germline V gene, CDR1 is SGHAT and CDR2 is FQNNGV. Trimming left V 5 bases short and J 4 bases short, with 10 bases between. The CDR3 runs to 13 residues. The CDR3 sequence is CASSLFRADTQYF. The CDR3 region has the DNA TGTGCCAGCAGCCTCTTTAGGGCAGATACGCAGTATTTT.